The T cell receptor (beta chain) described here comes from a study of blood T cell repertoires in COVID-19 (dated by TCRdb to the early 2020s). Notes on the research overall: Samples covering the acute and convalescent phases of COVID-19 were provided by collaborators in the United States, Italy and Spain. The repertoires were released in a freely available public database intended as a resource for research on the immune response to SARS-CoV-2. HLA class I and class II types, where available, came from metadata supplied by the sample provider rather than from assay-based typing. Nearly every sample came with metadata listing a de-identified subject ID, COVID-19 status, age in years and sex. The samples were drawn from the first 160 participants of the ongoing ImmuneRACE study and from more than 1,000 subjects provided by 6 global collaborators. The material from the prospective study consisted of cDNA or gDNA derived from T cells, B-cell-depleted T cells, or PBMCs. Subjects who had been exposed to COVID-19, were actively infected with it, or had recovered from it provided the deeply sampled blood TCRbeta repertoires that made up the dataset. The study at large found these results: The amount of clinical and demographic metadata varied by source and participant and was provided uncurated.

The immunoSEQ Assay, a bias-controlled multiplex PCR, was used to amplify TCRbeta CDR3 regions from genomic DNA. The authors processed their data as follows. Within the assay, amplification of reference gene primers was used to estimate how many nucleated cells each sample contained. Sequence reads were collapsed and filtered to measure the absolute abundance of every unique TCRbeta CDR3 rearrangement. For each sample, productive Simpson clonality was calculated as the square root of Simpson's diversity index over productive rearrangements. As stored in TCRdb, this immuneACCESS dataset retains in-frame rearrangements with V and J assigned. A fraction of the clones does not appear; measured against another copy, unresolved V genes explain less than half of the discrepancy, and the remainder lacks a known reason. Clone size and V and J calls were adopted from that table, with D and trimming inferred from the DNA. The table for this sample lists 300,000 or so clones; 85% to 90% of them were counted only once. The ten most abundant clones make up 2.5% to 3.5% of the sample.

V ends up 5 bases short and J 7 bases short, with an unmatched junction base count of 13. The CDR3 covers 14 residues, taking in both the cysteine and the phenylalanine. The CDR3 DNA has 42 bases and is translated from base 1. Sequences GTSNPN (CDR1) and SVGIG (CDR2) are obtained from the germline V gene (reference sequence). At one collaborating source in Seattle, patients were enrolled during active infection and were followed longitudinally through the course of disease. Each collaborating institution followed its own protocols to collect whole blood in K2EDTA tubes. Collaborator samples were shipped for TCRbeta analysis as frozen whole blood, isolated PBMCs, or DNA extracted from either sample type. Points on this clone: Its antigen is currently not known. Within one base of it there is no much larger clone, and no base qualities were kept.

The chain is made from TRBV30 and TRBJ1-2, and 7 junctional nucleotides match TRBD1. Sequencing used peripheral blood. The TCR originated in a woman aged 30 to 39 with COVID-19, enrolled during active disease. In nucleotides, the sequence is TGTGCCTGGCGAATCAAGGGGGCTGGGAGTGGCTACACCTTC. Translated, it reads CAWRIKGAGSGYTF.